Below are 22 T cell receptor beta chains sequenced from a single sample in a study of identical twins. Each CDR3 protein is one row after TCRdb ran MiXCR on the 5' RACE reads. There are hundreds of thousands of distinct CDR3 sequences in the sample; about 8% occur only once, and 2.1% lies in the top ten. This sample was also put to use in a study of yellow fever vaccine responses in identical twins.

Sequencing input: memory (CD45RO+) T cells sorted from blood. These receptors were collected from a woman under 30 in good health.

This clonotype was detected only a few times. The genes are TRBV28 and TRBJ1-1; D uncertain. CDR1 is MDHEN, CDR2 SYDVKM, per germline. The V end lost 10 bases, the J end lost 6 bases, and 9 bases lay between the germline ends. The CDR3 consists of 10 residues. The CDR3 DNA reads as TGTGCCACTGGGTGGTCTGAAGCTTTCTTT. It encodes CATGWSEAFF. Full variable domain (remainder filled in from reference TRBV28 and TRBJ1-1): DVKVTQSSRYLVKRTGEKVFLECVQDMDHENMFWYRQDPGLGLRLIYFSYDVKMKEKGDIPEGYSVSREKKERFSLILESASTNQTSMYLCATGWSEAFFGQGTRLTVV.

This clonotype showed up many times. The rearrangement joins TRBV7-2 to TRBJ2-5; D is ambiguous. Germline CDR1 and CDR2: SGHTA and FQGNSA. Trimming took 2 bases from V and 1 from J, leaving 5 bases between them. This CDR3 has 13 amino acids. CDR3 sequence: CASSLPSQETQYF. The CDR3 DNA is TGTGCCAGCAGCTTACCCAGCCAAGAGACCCAGTACTTC.

This clonotype has at least ten counts. The chain employs TRBV7-3 and TRBJ2-7; TRBD2 matches at 10 bases. From germline, CDR1 is SGHTA and CDR2 FQGTGA. V trimming: 5 bases; J trimming: 1 base; junction bases outside the gene matches: 5. The CDR3 sequence is 15 residues long. The CDR3 DNA follows: TGTGCCAGCAGCGCCGTAGCGGGAGGTTCCTACGAGCAGTACTTC. Translated, it gives CASSAVAGGSYEQYF.

The chain couples TRBV24-1 to TRBJ2-1; the D gene is possibly TRBD2 (5 bases). With 5 bases removed from V and 9 bases from J, the gap between germline ends came to 7 bases. Per the germline V gene, CDR1 is KGHDR and CDR2 is SFDVKD. CDR3 length: 11 residues. CDR3 in amino acids: CATSAGVEQFF. For the CDR3, the DNA is TGTGCCACCAGTGCCGGGGTTGAGCAGTTCTTC.

Only a few counts were recorded for this clonotype. The CDR3 DNA is TGTGCCAGCAGCTTGTCCTCGGTCGGCACAGATACGCAGTATTTT. Amino acid sequence: CASSLSSVGTDTQYF. V is TRBV7-3 and J is TRBJ2-3; D remains ambiguous. Germline V gives CDR1 SGHTA, CDR2 FQGTGA. The CDR3 spans 15 residues. V was pared by 3 bases and J by 1 base, with 11 bases between.

This clonotype showed up just a few times. The chain joins TRBV3-1 to TRBJ2-3; D ambiguous. V was trimmed by 1 base and J by 1 base, leaving 21 bases between them. Germline loops: CDR1 LGHDT, CDR2 YNNKEL (reference sequence). The CDR3 loop spans 19 amino acids. The chain's CDR3 is CASSQGFQSFRFRTDTQYF. The CDR3 coding sequence is TGTGCCAGCAGCCAAGGGTTCCAATCTTTCAGGTTCCGCACAGATACGCAGTATTTT.

This chain joins TRBV20-1 and TRBJ2-1; no definite D call. This CDR3 is 13 amino acids long. Looked up from germline, CDR1 is DFQATT and CDR2 is SNEGSKA (reference sequence). V was shortened by 5 bases and J by 2 bases, with 10 bases between the two germline ends. CDR3 bases: TGCAGTGCTCCGGCGGATGCCTACAATGAGCAGTTCTTC. This gives the protein CSAPADAYNEQFF.

This clonotype was seen ten or more times. The V gene is TRBV12-3 or TRBV12-4, the J gene TRBJ2-3; no firm D call. This CDR3 has 11 residues. The ends were cut back, 6 bases at V and 2 bases at J, with 3 bases in the middle. The CDR3 reads CASRNTDTQYF. In DNA form, the CDR3 reads TGTGCCAGCAGGAACACAGATACGCAGTATTTT.

This clonotype occurred many times. The chain couples TRBV24-1 to TRBJ2-2, with a weak D call TRBD2 (6 bases). Germline V CDR1 and CDR2: KGHDR, SFDVKD. The CDR3 has 16 residues. Trimming shortened V by 0 bases and J by 2 bases, and 9 bases separated the two germline ends. The CDR3 nucleotides are TGTGCCACCAGTGATTTGGCAGGGACTAACACCGGGGAGCTGTTTTTT. This sequence encodes CATSDLAGTNTGELFF.

This chain links TRBV7-3 with TRBJ2-2; 12 bases are a match to TRBD2. The CDR3 sequence is 17 residues long. V was pared by 5 bases and J by 7 bases, with 11 bases of the junction left unmatched. The germline V gene has CDR1 SGHTA and CDR2 FQGTGA. The CDR3: CASSARLAGGHGGELFF. In DNA, the CDR3 is TGTGCCAGCAGCGCAAGGCTAGCGGGAGGGCATGGCGGGGAGCTGTTTTTT.

This clonotype came up a few times. V and J are TRBV9 and TRBJ2-1, with 10 bases that match TRBD2. The germline V gene encodes CDR1 SGDLS and CDR2 YYNGEE. This CDR3 has 14 residues. Trimming took 7 bases from V and 4 from J; bases not matched to a gene: 5. Here the CDR3 reads CASCPTSGYNEQFF. CDR3 in DNA: TGTGCCAGCTGCCCGACTAGCGGGTACAATGAGCAGTTCTTC.

J is TRBJ2-1 and V is TRBV27; no clear D. The germline V and J ends were trimmed by 6 bases and 0 bases, with 12 bases remaining between them. Germline values: CDR1 MNHEY, CDR2 SMNVEV (reference sequence). There are 15 residues in the CDR3. CDR3 sequence: CASSDHLGSYNEQFF. The CDR3 DNA is TGTGCCAGCAGCGACCATTTGGGCTCCTACAATGAGCAGTTCTTC.

This clonotype has just a few counts. The V gene is TRBV12-3 or TRBV12-4, the J gene TRBJ2-2; 9 nucleotides agree with TRBD1. The CDR3 consists of 20 residues. The V segment lost 4 bases and the J segment 6 bases; nucleotides outside the gene matches: 21. The CDR3 region is CASSSLGRDRDSAQSGELFF. CDR3 in DNA: TGTGCCAGCAGTTCTTTGGGCCGGGACAGGGACTCGGCCCAGTCCGGGGAGCTGTTTTTT.

This clonotype was observed many times. V and J are TRBV3-1 and TRBJ1-3; D ambiguous. This CDR3 has 13 amino acids. V lost 1 base and J lost 4, with 5 bases in between. In germline, CDR1 is LGHDT, CDR2 YNNKEL (reference sequence). The CDR3 DNA reads TGTGCCAGCAGCCAAGGCGAGGGAAACACCATATATTTT. This encodes CASSQGEGNTIYF. Based on the CDR3 plus reference TRBV3-1 and TRBJ1-3, the full variable domain is DTAVSQTPKYLVTQMGNDKSIKCEQNLGHDTMYWYKQDSKKFLKIMFSYNNKELIINETVPNRFSPKSPDKAHLNLHINSLELGDSAVYFCASSQGEGNTIYFGEGSWLTVV.

This chain links TRBV20-1 with TRBJ2-1; the D gene is possibly TRBD2 (5 bases). This CDR3 comprises 17 residues. Trimming took off 4 bases at V and 0 bases at J, with 19 bases between the two ends. In germline, CDR1 is DFQATT, CDR2 SNEGSKA (reference sequence). The CDR3 DNA is TGCAGTGCTACAGCCCCGTTGGCGGGTGACTCCTACAATGAGCAGTTCTTC. Translation gives CSATAPLAGDSYNEQFF.

The gene calls are TRBV9 and TRBJ2-2; D is unclear. Germline CDR1 is SGDLS and CDR2 is YYNGEE. Trimming stripped 0 bases from V and 3 bases from J, with 9 bases between. This CDR3 has 15 residues. CDR3 in amino acids: CASSVALWDTGELFF. CDR3 nucleotide sequence: TGTGCCAGCAGCGTAGCCCTTTGGGACACCGGGGAGCTGTTTTTT.

In this sample, this clonotype turned up many times. The V call is TRBV4-2, the J call TRBJ2-3; 7 nucleotides line up with TRBD1. Per the germline V gene, CDR1 is LGHNA and CDR2 is YNFKEQ. V lost 3 bases to trimming and J lost 1 base; unmatched junction nucleotides: 4. CDR3 length: 15 amino acids. The CDR3 DNA is TGTGCCAGCAGCCACGAACAGGGGCGCACAGATACGCAGTATTTT. It codes for CASSHEQGRTDTQYF.

This clonotype has just a few counts. At one of its ends the junction is not consistent with the germline gene, which may arise from a read error. The chain employs TRBV2 and TRBJ1-2, with 7 bases that match TRBD1. Germline values: CDR1 SNHLY, CDR2 FYNNEI. The CDR3 consists of 14 residues. The CDR3: CASSGLDRLLSRGF. CDR3 nucleotide sequence: TGTGCCAGCAGTGGGCTGGACAGGTTATTATCGAGGGGCTTC.

Only a few counts were recorded for this clonotype. This chain uses TRBV2 with TRBJ2-7, with no clear D. CDR3 size: 11 residues. In germline, CDR1 is SNHLY, CDR2 FYNNEI. The V and J ends lost 1 base and 13 bases respectively, with 11 bases between them. The CDR3 loop reads CASSEEGSPYF. The CDR3 DNA sequence: TGTGCCAGCAGTGAAGAAGGTAGCCCCTACTTC.

The chain links TRBV7-2 to TRBJ2-1; TRBD1 matches at 7 bases. CDR3 length: 15 amino acids. Unmatched junction bases numbered 6, after V lost 3 bases and J lost 4 bases. From germline, CDR1 is SGHTA and CDR2 FQGNSA. CDR3 DNA: TGTGCCAGCAGCTTGGCACAGGGGAAATACAATGAGCAGTTCTTC. Residues: CASSLAQGKYNEQFF.

This chain connects TRBV12-3 or TRBV12-4 to TRBJ2-1; a weak D match, TRBD2 (6 bases). Trimming took 6 bases from V and 8 from J, leaving 8 bases between them. This CDR3 has 11 residues. CDR3 residues: CASSRRDEQFF. CDR3 bases: TGTGCCAGCAGCCGGAGGGATGAGCAGTTCTTC.

This clonotype was seen at least ten times. V gene TRBV12-3 or TRBV12-4 combines with J gene TRBJ2-2, with a tentative D call TRBD2 (5 bases). V was pared by 2 bases and J by 8 bases, with 9 bases between. The CDR3 loop spans 13 amino acids. CDR3 loop: CASSLTSGGELFF. DNA of the CDR3: TGTGCCAGCAGTTTAACCAGCGGAGGGGAGCTGTTTTTT.